A selection of T cell receptor beta chains follows, all from one sample in a study of blood T cell repertoires in COVID-19. TCRdb's table, derived via immunoSEQ multiplex PCR, lists solely in-frame clones and lacks some. This table has about 270,000 clones, around nine tenths appearing once. The specimen sequenced was PBMCs or T cells enriched from blood (not recorded which). These receptors originate from a young woman who had recovered from COVID-19. CDR3s include the opening cysteine and the closing phenylalanine or tryptophan. A D gene is named only where the DNA matches it firmly. Only some rows state a clone size, as once, few, many or a class for expanded clones.

cdr3_length,v_call,d_call,clone_size,j_call,cdr3_nt,cdr3_aa
18,TRBV15,.,few,TRBJ1-4,TGTGCCACCAGCAGAGATCTCCCCGATGAGTCAACTAATGAAAAACTGTTTTTT,CATSRDLPDESTNEKLFF
14,TRBV2,.,.,TRBJ1-1,TGTGCCAGCAGTGAAGCCCCATTTCGGGGGGACGCTTTCTTT,CASSEAPFRGDAFF
14,TRBV5-1,.,.,TRBJ1-1,TGCGCCAGCAGCTTGGAGAAGGGGCTTACTGAAGCTTTCTTT,CASSLEKGLTEAFF
16,TRBV7-2,TRBD1,.,TRBJ2-4,TGTGCCAGCAGCTCGACAGGGGGCTTTGCCAAAAACATTCAGTACTTC,CASSSTGGFAKNIQYF
14,TRBV7-9,TRBD2,.,TRBJ2-1,TGTGCCAGCAGCCTGAGCGGGGGGGCCAATGAGCAGTTCTTC,CASSLSGGANEQFF
17,TRBV28,TRBD2,.,TRBJ2-2,TGTGCCAGCAGTTTTACTAGCGGGTTGGGGAACACCGGGGAGCTGTTTTTT,CASSFTSGLGNTGELFF
15,TRBV11-1,TRBD2,.,TRBJ2-7,TGTGCCAGCAGCAAACTCCGGGAGGGCCCCTACGAGCAGTACTTC,CASSKLREGPYEQYF
13,TRBV27,TRBD1,.,TRBJ1-5,TGTGCCAGCAGTGTCGGGACAGATCAGCCCCAGCATTTT,CASSVGTDQPQHF
17,TRBV9,TRBD2,.,TRBJ2-1,TGTGCCAGCAGCGTAGACCCCGGGACTAGCGAGAGCACGGAGCAGTTCTTC,CASSVDPGTSESTEQFF
15,TRBV19,.,once,TRBJ1-5,TGTGCCAGTAGTATAGATAAGGGGGAAAGGCAGCCCCAGCATTTT,CASSIDKGERQPQHF
17,TRBV6-2/TRBV6-3,TRBD2,.,TRBJ2-1,TGTGCCAGCAGTTACTCGATGGGCCTAGCGGGAGTAAATGAGCAGTTCTTC,CASSYSMGLAGVNEQFF
17,TRBV2,TRBD1,.,TRBJ1-1,TGTGCCAGCAGCAGGTCACAGGGGCCGGAAAAGAACACTGAAGCTTTCTTT,CASSRSQGPEKNTEAFF
12,TRBV5-6,.,.,TRBJ2-2,TGTGCCAGCAGCTTCGGCACCGGGGAGCTGTTTTTT,CASSFGTGELFF
18,TRBV4-1,TRBD1,.,TRBJ2-1,TGCGCCAGCAGCCACCCAATCAAGGGGGCCCGGTCCTACAATGAGCAGTTCTTC,CASSHPIKGARSYNEQFF
15,TRBV10-3,TRBD1,few,TRBJ2-7,TGTGCCGCCAGCGGACAGGGGACTCTAACCTACGAGCAGTACTTC,CAASGQGTLTYEQYF
14,TRBV19,TRBD1,.,TRBJ2-7,TGTGCCAGTAGTGTCCGGGACAGGTCCTACGAGCAGTACTTC,CASSVRDRSYEQYF
12,TRBV10-2,.,.,TRBJ1-1,TGCGCCACCAAGCAGGGGAGCACTGAAGCTTTCTTT,CATKQGSTEAFF
18,TRBV7-8,TRBD2,.,TRBJ2-4,TGTGCCAGCAGCTTACGCATGGCGGGAGGGCGAGTCAAAAACATTCAGTACTTC,CASSLRMAGGRVKNIQYF
16,TRBV5-1,.,.,TRBJ2-5,TGCGCCAGCAGCTTGGCCCCGACTCGATACCTCGGGACCCAGTACTTC,CASSLAPTRYLGTQYF
15,TRBV24-1,TRBD1,.,TRBJ2-7,TGTGCCACCAGTGATTCCGGGACAGGGGTCTACGAGCAGTACTTC,CATSDSGTGVYEQYF
14,TRBV6-6,TRBD2,.,TRBJ2-1,TGTGCCAGCGCGGGAGGGTTTACCTACAATGAGCAGTTCTTC,CASAGGFTYNEQFF
14,TRBV11-3,.,.,TRBJ2-3,TGTGCCAGCAGCCCCAGGGGAGGGTGGGATACGCAGTATTTT,CASSPRGGWDTQYF
17,TRBV4-1,TRBD2,.,TRBJ2-5,TGCGCCAGCAGCCAAGAGGGGACTAGCGGGGTATCAGAGACCCAGTACTTC,CASSQEGTSGVSETQYF
21,TRBV24-1,.,.,TRBJ2-1,TGTGCCACCAGTGATCCCCGCAGGTTGGGTCTAGCGACCAACCTAAAGAATGAGCAGTTCTTC,CATSDPRRLGLATNLKNEQFF
12,TRBV20-1,.,.,TRBJ2-1,TGCAGTGCTAGTTCTCCCTACAATGAGCAGTTCTTC,CSASSPYNEQFF
15,TRBV5-4,.,.,TRBJ2-1,TGTGCCAGCAGCCTCGCCGGGGGGCCGGTCAATGAGCAGTTCTTC,CASSLAGGPVNEQFF
15,TRBV6-1,.,.,TRBJ2-7,TGTGCCAGCAGTGTAGACAGGGGAGGGGTAGACGAGCAGTACTTC,CASSVDRGGVDEQYF
15,TRBV9,.,.,TRBJ1-1,TGTGCCAGCAGCGTCCTGCAGGGCCCGAACACTGAAGCTTTCTTT,CASSVLQGPNTEAFF
15,TRBV7-8,.,.,TRBJ2-7,TGTGCCAGCAGCTTATTGCGGGGTTTGGAATACGAGCAGTACTTC,CASSLLRGLEYEQYF
15,TRBV5-4,TRBD1,.,TRBJ1-6,TGTGCCAGCAGCAGCAGACAGGGGGCGAATTCACCCCTCCACTTT,CASSSRQGANSPLHF
15,TRBV4-1,TRBD2,.,TRBJ2-4,TGCGCCAGCAGCCAAAGACAGAGGACTAGCGACATTCAGTACTTC,CASSQRQRTSDIQYF
16,TRBV9,.,.,TRBJ2-1,TGTGCCAGCAGCGTAGCCCGTATTAGCTCCTACAATGAGCAGTTCTTC,CASSVARISSYNEQFF
12,TRBV30,.,once,TRBJ1-2,TGTGCCTGGAGTAGGGAGCTCTATGGCTACACCTTC,CAWSRELYGYTF
19,TRBV28,.,.,TRBJ2-7,TGTGCCAGCAGTTTAATCTATAACAGGGACGGATGGTCGAGCTACGAGCAGTACTTC,CASSLIYNRDGWSSYEQYF
14,TRBV14,.,.,TRBJ2-7,TGTGCCAGCAGCCCGGGACTATCTAGGGGGGAGCAGTACTTC,CASSPGLSRGEQYF
13,TRBV11-1,TRBD1,.,TRBJ1-2,TGTGCCAGCAGCGCCGACAGGGGTGGTGGCTACACCTTC,CASSADRGGGYTF
13,TRBV7-9,.,.,TRBJ1-2,TGTGCCAGCAGCTTATCCCGGGGTTCTGGCTACACCTTC,CASSLSRGSGYTF
18,TRBV6-2/TRBV6-3,.,few,TRBJ1-5,TGTGCCAGCAGTTACCACAGACAGGTGGGGTTTAGCAATCAGCCCCAGCATTTT,CASSYHRQVGFSNQPQHF
15,TRBV9,TRBD1,.,TRBJ1-6,TGTGCCAGCAGCGTAGGGACAGGGAGGAATTCACCCCTCCACTTT,CASSVGTGRNSPLHF
13,TRBV28,.,.,TRBJ1-5,TGTGCCAGCAGTTTTGGAGGGTACCAGCCCCAGCATTTT,CASSFGGYQPQHF
12,TRBV29-1,TRBD2,.,TRBJ2-7,TGCAGCGTTGGCACTAGCGGCTACGAGCAGTACTTC,CSVGTSGYEQYF
16,TRBV16,TRBD2,.,TRBJ2-1,TGTGCCAGCAGACAATTGCTAGCGGGAGTAACAAATGAGCAGTTCTTC,CASRQLLAGVTNEQFF
15,TRBV15,TRBD1,many,TRBJ2-3,TGTGCCACCAGCAGAGGAACAGGGGGCGCAGATACGCAGTATTTT,CATSRGTGGADTQYF
12,TRBV28,.,once,TRBJ2-4,TGTGCCAGCAGTTTGGGCCAGGGCCTTCAGTACTTC,CASSLGQGLQYF
16,TRBV5-1,TRBD1,.,TRBJ1-3,TGCGCCAGCAGCCTCGGACAGGGGGCGACAGGAAACACCATATATTTT,CASSLGQGATGNTIYF
15,TRBV2,TRBD1,.,TRBJ1-2,TGTGCCAGCACCCGACGCCCGGGACAGGTCTATGGCTACACCTTC,CASTRRPGQVYGYTF
14,TRBV27,.,.,TRBJ1-1,TGTGCCAGCAGTTGGTTAGGGGGGGGAACTGAAGCTTTCTTT,CASSWLGGGTEAFF
15,TRBV30,TRBD2,.,TRBJ2-3,TGTGCCTGGAGTGTGAGGCGGGAGAGCACAGATACGCAGTATTTT,CAWSVRRESTDTQYF
13,TRBV11-3,.,.,TRBJ1-1,TGTGCCAGCAGCCGCACAAGGAACACTGAAGCTTTCTTT,CASSRTRNTEAFF
17,TRBV28,TRBD1,.,TRBJ2-2,TGTGCCAGCAGTTTTTTAGGCAGGGGGCGCTTAAGCGGGGAGCTGTTTTTT,CASSFLGRGRLSGELFF
14,TRBV6-5,TRBD2,.,TRBJ2-3,TGTGCCAGCTGGGCAGCGGGGGGTACCTTTACGCAGTATTTT,CASWAAGGTFTQYF
14,TRBV19,TRBD1,.,TRBJ1-1,TGTGCCAGTAGTACCCACAGGGGTGGCACTGAAGCTTTCTTT,CASSTHRGGTEAFF
18,TRBV11-2,TRBD1,.,TRBJ2-4,TGTGCCAGCAGCTCCAGACAGGGGGAACGATTTTTGAAAAACATTCAGTACTTC,CASSSRQGERFLKNIQYF
16,TRBV28,TRBD1,once,TRBJ1-2,TGTGCCAGCAGTTTCCCACGTGGGATACAGGGGTATGGCTACACCTTC,CASSFPRGIQGYGYTF
15,TRBV7-8,TRBD2,.,TRBJ2-2,TGTGCCGATACTAGCGGGAGGGCGGGCACCGGGGAGCTGTTTTTT,CADTSGRAGTGELFF
12,TRBV7-9,.,.,TRBJ1-4,TGTGCCAGCAGCTTAGGGCTTGAAAAACTGTTTTTT,CASSLGLEKLFF
13,TRBV12-3/TRBV12-4,.,.,TRBJ2-2,TGTGCCAGCAGTCGCGGAGCGACCGGGGAGCTGTTTTTT,CASSRGATGELFF
15,TRBV11-2,.,once,TRBJ2-3,TGTGCCAGCAGCCCCCCTGTGGCGGTCACAGATACGCAGTATTTT,CASSPPVAVTDTQYF
14,TRBV2,.,.,TRBJ1-2,TGTGCCAGCAGAGAACAGGATTTTGACTATGGCTACACCTTC,CASREQDFDYGYTF